This T cell receptor beta chain stems from a study of T-cell memory formation after mild COVID-19. Study-wide points: There was a balanced CD4/CD8 profile in clones contracting day 15 to 85, and later expanders leaned CD4+. Memory sampled before infection contained some responding clones, suggesting cross-reactive memory joined. CM and EM subsets held most contracting CD4+ clones; EMRA held CD8+ ones.

Germline V gives CDR1 DFQATT, CDR2 SNEGSKA (reference sequence). With 1 base clipped from V and 2 bases from J, the junction kept 4 bases outside the gene matches. The CDR3 has 17 residues. Libraries for TCRalpha and TCRbeta carried sample barcodes and unique molecular identifiers via 5'RACE. MiXCR was run by TCRdb on the 5' RACE reads, yielding one entry per CDR3 protein. Among 550,000 to 700,000 distinct CDR3 sequences, roughly 18% were seen once, and the ten largest hold 12%. Concerning this clonotype: The antigen is unknown.

This chain links TRBV20-1 with TRBJ2-2; TRBD2 matches 13 bases. The TCR was taken from an adult woman who had mild COVID-19 (a few samples of this study predate the infection). Cell type and time point are not known. Sequenced: PBMCs or a T cell subset sorted from them (not recorded which). The CDR3 sequence is CSARGGLAGTNTGELFF. The CDR3 nucleotides are TGCAGTGCTAGAGGGGGACTAGCGGGGACTAACACCGGGGAGCTGTTTTTT.